The rows below give T cell receptor beta chains drawn from one sample of a study of blood T cell repertoires in COVID-19. Repertoires were generated with immunoSEQ multiplex PCR, while TCRdb's copy carries only in-frame clones and drops some. The profile shows a few hundred thousand clones, about nine tenths of them singletons. Sample: peripheral blood. The receptors were gathered from a woman in her fifties or sixties with acute or convalescent COVID-19. Both conserved end residues are trimmed from each CDR3. A D gene is named only where the DNA matches it firmly.

>NA|TRBV5-1|TRBJ1-2
ASSLAVSNYGYT
>NA|TRBV28|TRBJ1-2
ASRTRGFRDGYT
>TRBD2|TRBV4-2|TRBJ2-7
ASSPISGGTYEQY
>NA|TRBV6-6|TRBJ1-2
ASSYLSRAYGYT
>NA|TRBV5-1|TRBJ2-7
ASSLAGLEQY
>NA|TRBV19|TRBJ1-1
ASSPDPPGYTEAF
>NA|TRBV7-9|TRBJ1-5
ASSSSGGGKNQPQH
>TRBD2|TRBV2|TRBJ2-3
ASRQETSGGRDTQY
>TRBD1|TRBV18|TRBJ1-5
ASSPIQGALGNQPQH
>TRBD1|TRBV6-5|TRBJ1-5
ASSPDRGGNQPQH
>NA|TRBV6-2/TRBV6-3|TRBJ1-2
ASSYSILGAYT
>NA|TRBV18|TRBJ1-1
ASSPAPGTEAF
>NA|TRBV27|TRBJ1-5
ASSLISGLGQPQH
>TRBD2|TRBV2|TRBJ2-1
ASSPRSGGTYNEQF
>NA|TRBV3-1/TRBV3-2|TRBJ1-1
ASSQDRGGEAF
>NA|TRBV5-1|TRBJ2-6
ASSGRHHSGANVLT
>NA|TRBV7-3|TRBJ1-2
ASSSLLGGGYT
>NA|TRBV18|TRBJ2-7
ASSQKIDRMGYEQY
>TRBD1|TRBV5-1|TRBJ2-5
ASSFGQGARSGETQY
>NA|TRBV28|TRBJ2-1
ASTQYPENEQF
>NA|TRBV12-3/TRBV12-4|TRBJ1-1
ASSPLQARGF
>TRBD2|TRBV7-9|TRBJ2-3
ASSETSGNTDTQY
>TRBD2|TRBV7-9|TRBJ2-5
ASSPGLAGGETQY
>TRBD1|TRBV28|TRBJ1-2
ASSLRTGRNGYT
>TRBD1|TRBV6-6|TRBJ1-5
ASSSIQGAQPQH
>NA|TRBV12-3/TRBV12-4|TRBJ2-1
ASKILAGDEQF
>NA|TRBV4-1|TRBJ1-3
ASSQAVAGVGNTIY
>NA|TRBV27|TRBJ2-7
ASSRSSYEQY
>NA|TRBV7-9|TRBJ1-2
ASSSPRDSLYGYT
>NA|TRBV7-8|TRBJ2-1
ASTLSNEQF
>TRBD2|TRBV2|TRBJ2-1
ASSETSGRNEQF
>TRBD1|TRBV28|TRBJ2-7
ASSPTGARSSYEQY
>NA|TRBV4-2|TRBJ1-1
ASSGALNTEAF
>NA|TRBV19|TRBJ1-3
ASSTQGRNSGNTIY
>NA|TRBV6-6|TRBJ2-7
ASSGGSSYEQY
>NA|TRBV14|TRBJ2-1
ASSQFRNEQF
>NA|TRBV4-3|TRBJ2-7
ASSQDRDWSYEQY
>TRBD2|TRBV5-1|TRBJ2-2
ASRGRREGSNTGELF
>NA|TRBV7-9|TRBJ1-4
ASSLVWGRDEKLF
>NA|TRBV5-1|TRBJ1-5
ASSTGHSSNQPQH
>NA|TRBV9|TRBJ1-1
ASSVEGERTEAF
>TRBD1|TRBV11-2|TRBJ1-4
ASRQGEEKLF
>NA|TRBV7-3|TRBJ2-5
ASSPSTTGSGAQY
>TRBD1|TRBV7-9|TRBJ2-3
ASSPGQGGGY
>NA|TRBV7-8|TRBJ1-1
ASSRPGAEAF
>NA|TRBV12-3/TRBV12-4|TRBJ1-1
ASLRQGNTEAF
>NA|TRBV5-1|TRBJ2-3
ASSLGTASTDTQY
>TRBD1|TRBV4-3|TRBJ1-2
ASSQVDREIYGYT
>NA|TRBV7-2|TRBJ1-5
ASSPRTDNQPQH
>NA|TRBV5-4|TRBJ2-7
ASSFGRLAEQY
>NA|TRBV7-8|TRBJ2-7
ASSVIGAGDYEQY